This T cell receptor beta chain was profiled in a study of blood T cell repertoires in COVID-19. Profiling relied on immunoSEQ multiplex PCR, and the TCRdb table lists in-frame clones only, not all of them. The table records 150,000 to 200,000 clones, 80% to 85% of them present only once. This CDR3 spans 14 amino acids. V lost 5 bases and J 6 bases, leaving 16 bases between the germline ends. CDR1 is SGHTA, CDR2 FQGNSA, per germline. The V call is TRBV7-2, the J call TRBJ1-2; tentative D call: TRBD1 (5 bases). Source material: peripheral blood. The source of this sequence is a man aged 65 to 85 with active or convalescent COVID-19. The CDR3 protein is CASSPGDSFDGYTF. In DNA, the CDR3 is TGTGCCAGCAGCCCGGGGGACTCTTTCGATGGCTACACCTTC.